These 22 T cell receptor beta chains originate from one sample sequenced in a study of blood T cell repertoires in COVID-19. Assay: immunoSEQ multiplex PCR; the TCRdb copy retains only in-frame clones and omits some. The sample has around 200,000 clones; over 70% are singletons. The sequenced material came from peripheral blood. All receptors derive from a man aged 45-65 years with active or convalescent COVID-19.

This sequence joins TRBV28 and TRBJ2-5; 11 bases line up with TRBD2. The V segment lost 4 bases and the J segment 4 bases; nucleotides outside the gene matches: 2. The CDR3 is 14 residues long. Per germline, CDR1 MDHEN and CDR2 SYDVKM. CDR3 in amino acids: CASSWTSGPETQYF. In DNA form, the CDR3 reads TGTGCCAGCAGTTGGACTAGCGGGCCAGAGACCCAGTACTTC.

The rearrangement uses TRBV20-1 and TRBJ2-2, with 7 bases matching TRBD2. The CDR3 covers 17 residues. With V trimmed by 6 bases and J by 0 bases, 13 bases remained unmatched. From germline, CDR1 is DFQATT and CDR2 SNEGSKA (reference sequence). CDR3 amino acids: CSASGFGEGSNTGELFF. CDR3 sequence (DNA): TGCAGTGCCAGTGGATTCGGGGAGGGATCGAACACCGGGGAGCTGTTTTTT.

The J gene is TRBJ2-3, the V gene TRBV27; 7 bases map to TRBD1. CDR3 length equals 15 residues. Germline V gene data show CDR1 as MNHEY and CDR2 as SMNVEV (reference sequence). V shed 5 bases and J 0 bases; nucleotides not matched to a gene: 5. CDR3 residues: CASSTDRWSTDTQYF. CDR3 nucleotide sequence: TGTGCCAGCAGTACGGACAGGTGGAGCACAGATACGCAGTATTTT.

DNA of the CDR3: TGTGCCAGTAGTAGACGGACATCATTGAACACTGAAGCTTTCTTT. This translates into CASSRRTSLNTEAFF. The gene calls are TRBV19 and TRBJ1-1, with D perhaps matching TRBD1 (5 bases). V lost 4 bases and J 0 bases, leaving 12 bases between the germline ends. The germline V gene has CDR1 LNHDA and CDR2 SQIVND (reference sequence). The CDR3 has 15 residues.

CDR3 DNA: TGCAGCGTTGAGAGGGCGGATTCGGGGGATGGCTACACCTTC. Amino acid sequence: CSVERADSGDGYTF. The chain couples TRBV29-1 to TRBJ1-2; perhaps TRBD1 as D (5 bases). CDR3 length equals 14 residues. The ends were cut back, 3 bases at V and 6 bases at J, with 17 bases in the middle. Germline loops: CDR1 SQVTM, CDR2 ANQGSEA.

CDR3 DNA: TGTGCCAGCAGCCTCTCCGGGACAGTTAATGAAAAACTGTTTTTT. It yields the protein CASSLSGTVNEKLFF. The chain is built from TRBV3-1 (or the pseudogene TRBV3-2) and TRBJ1-4; TRBD1 matches at 7 bases. Per germline, CDR1 LGHDT and CDR2 YNNKEL (reference sequence). This CDR3 contains 15 residues. Germline trimming cut 4 bases from V and 4 bases from J; bases unmatched to any gene: 6.

The chain is built from TRBV19 and TRBJ2-7, with a possible D match to TRBD1 (6 bases). CDR1 is LNHDA, CDR2 SQIVND, per germline (reference sequence). This CDR3 has 13 residues. Deletions cut 3 bases from V and 1 base from J, with 7 bases between. CDR3 nucleotides: TGTGCCAGTAGTATGGACAGATCCTACGAGCAGTACTTC. Protein: CASSMDRSYEQYF. Together with reference TRBV19 and TRBJ2-7, the CDR3 gives the full variable domain: DGGITQSPKYLFRKEGQNVTLSCEQNLNHDAMYWYRQDPGQGLRLIYYSQIVNDFQKGDIAEGYSVSREKKESFPLTVTSAQKNPTAFYLCASSMDRSYEQYFGPGTRLTVT.

This chain joins TRBV27 and TRBJ2-2; 7 positions agree with TRBD2. The trim removed 2 bases at V and 2 bases at J, leaving 5 bases unmatched. The CDR3 consists of 16 residues. In germline, CDR1 is MNHEY, CDR2 SMNVEV (reference sequence). For the CDR3, the DNA is TGTGCCAGCAGTTTACTGGGGGGGGATAACACCGGGGAGCTGTTTTTT. Residues: CASSLLGGDNTGELFF.

The chain recombines TRBV4-3 with TRBJ2-5, with D perhaps TRBD1 (5 bases). Germline V CDR1 and CDR2: LGHNA, YSLEER. The germline V and J ends were trimmed by 1 base and 7 bases, with 16 bases remaining between them. The CDR3 extends over 15 amino acids. CDR3 amino acids: CASSQVPRADLTQYF. CDR3 sequence (DNA): TGCGCCAGCAGCCAAGTGCCCAGGGCGGATCTGACCCAGTACTTC.

V gene TRBV11-2 combines with J gene TRBJ1-6; D is possibly TRBD1 (6 bases). Germline loops: CDR1 SGHAT, CDR2 FQNNGV. With 1 base removed from V and 13 bases from J, the gap between germline ends came to 8 bases. The CDR3 runs to 12 residues. CDR3 coding DNA: TGTGCCAGCAGCTTAGCAGGGGATCCCCTCCACTTT. Translated, it gives CASSLAGDPLHF.

CDR3 in amino acids: CASSLSASPPLNTEAFF. The CDR3 bases are TGTGCCAGCAGCTTAAGCGCCAGCCCGCCCTTGAACACTGAAGCTTTCTTT. The chain uses TRBV7-6 and TRBJ1-1; D ambiguous. Trimming took 2 bases from V and 0 from J, leaving 16 bases between them. This CDR3 region has 17 residues. Germline CDR1 is SGHVS and CDR2 is FNYEAQ.

This rearrangement joins TRBV10-3 to TRBJ2-6; 7 bases align to TRBD1. J was trimmed by 4 bases and V by 7 bases; bases with no gene match: 7. This CDR3 comprises 15 residues. Germline CDR1 ENHRY, CDR2 SYGVKD. The CDR3 DNA is TGTGCCATCACTAATGGACAGGCCGGGGCCAACGTCCTGACTTTC. Encoded protein: CAITNGQAGANVLTF.

The CDR3 bases are TGTGCCAGCTCATCTAGGGGGTACGGTCAGCCCCAGCATTTT. As protein: CASSSRGYGQPQHF. The V and J genes are TRBV18 and TRBJ1-5; D might be TRBD1 (6 bases). The CDR3 length is 14 residues. The germline CDR1 and CDR2 sequences are KGHSH and LQKENI. The V and J ends lost 5 bases and 6 bases respectively, with 14 bases between them. Supplemented by reference TRBV18 and TRBJ1-5, the full variable domain reads NAGVMQNPRHLVRRRGQEARLRCSPMKGHSHVYWYRQLPEEGLKFMVYLQKENIIDESGMPKERFSAEFPKEGPSILRIQQVVRGDSAAYFCASSSRGYGQPQHFGDGTRLSIL.

The rearrangement links TRBV6-5 to TRBJ1-2; D gene ambiguous. The V end lost 4 bases, the J end lost 5 bases, and 14 bases lay between the germline ends. Germline lookup yields CDR1 MNHEY and CDR2 SVGAGI. CDR3 size: 14 residues. The chain's CDR3 is CASSFPDRRYGYTF. CDR3 nucleotides: TGTGCCAGCAGTTTCCCGGACCGGAGGTATGGCTACACCTTC.

V gene TRBV18 combines with J gene TRBJ1-4; D perhaps matches TRBD1 (5 bases). This CDR3 has 13 residues. The germline CDR1 and CDR2 sequences are KGHSH and LQKENI. The V and J ends lost 3 bases and 10 bases respectively, with 12 bases between them. This chain's CDR3 is CASSPSDTRKLFF. DNA of the CDR3: TGTGCCAGCTCACCTTCGGACACCCGAAAACTGTTTTTT.

V and J are TRBV18 and TRBJ1-2; 10 bases map to TRBD1. Germline V lookup: CDR1 KGHSH, CDR2 LQKENI. The V and J ends lost 6 bases and 3 bases, in that order; junction bases with no gene match: 10. The CDR3 contains 16 residues. The CDR3 DNA follows: TGTGCCAGCTCGCTATCCCGGGACAGGGGTTACTATGGCTACACCTTC. Translation gives CASSLSRDRGYYGYTF.

The chain carries TRBV9 and TRBJ2-5; TRBD2 is a possible D gene (6 bases). V was cut by 3 bases and J by 3 bases, with 15 bases left in between. The CDR3 contains 15 residues. Germline values: CDR1 SGDLS, CDR2 YYNGEE. The chain's CDR3 is CASSGLGPLKETQYF. The DNA of the CDR3 is TGTGCCAGCAGCGGACTAGGCCCTCTGAAAGAGACCCAGTACTTC.

The chain joins TRBV11-2 to TRBJ1-2, with D hard to call. The CDR3 has 14 amino acids. Per the germline V gene, CDR1 is SGHAT and CDR2 is FQNNGV. Trimming removed 5 bases at V and 2 bases at J, with 12 bases between. CDR3 sequence reads: CASSPQTANYGYTF. CDR3 bases: TGTGCCAGCAGCCCCCAGACTGCGAACTATGGCTACACCTTC.

V usage is TRBV28 and J usage is TRBJ2-3, with 10 bases fitting TRBD2. The CDR3 length is 17 residues. The V gene end was trimmed by 2 bases and the J gene end by 6 bases; junction bases not matched to a gene: 11. Germline V gene data show CDR1 as MDHEN and CDR2 as SYDVKM. The CDR3 nucleotides are TGTGCCAGCAGTTTAATCCCCCTAGCGGGAGTGATTGATACGCAGTATTTT. This sequence encodes CASSLIPLAGVIDTQYF.

This chain joins TRBV4-1 and TRBJ1-2, with D tentatively TRBD1 (6 bases). The germline V gene has CDR1 MGHRA and CDR2 YSYEKL. The CDR3 covers 12 residues. Trimming took off 5 bases at V and 7 bases at J, with 11 bases between the two ends. The CDR3 reads CASSGGGPGYTF. In DNA form, the CDR3 reads TGCGCCAGCAGCGGCGGGGGGCCTGGCTACACCTTC.

This sequence joins TRBV7-2 and TRBJ2-5; tentatively, D is TRBD2 (5 bases). There are 14 residues in the CDR3. V lost 7 bases to trimming and J lost 5 bases, with 17 bases between them. Germline V gene sequence: CDR1 SGHTA, CDR2 FQGNSA. CDR3 bases: TGTGCCAGCACTTCCACGCGAGGGATGGAGACCCAGTACTTC. Its protein product is CASTSTRGMETQYF.

J is TRBJ1-5 and V is TRBV28; weak D call: TRBD1 (5 bases). The CDR3 length is 16 residues. V was cut by 6 bases and J by 0 bases, with 15 bases left in between. The germline CDR1 and CDR2 sequences are MDHEN and SYDVKM. The DNA of the CDR3 is TGTGCCAGCAGCCCCGAGACAGAGACTAGCAATCAGCCCCAGCATTTT. Translation: CASSPETETSNQPQHF.